A selection of T cell receptor beta chains follows, all from one sample in a study of identical twins. TCRdb reanalysed the 5' RACE reads using MiXCR and keeps one entry per CDR3 protein. The sample consists of approximately 670,000 distinct CDR3 sequences, approximately 6.1% of them appearing once. The source material was naive T cells sorted from blood. Receptors were obtained from a man between 18 and 29 years old in good health. Each CDR3 is given with its conserved first and last residue. Each record gives: CDR3 protein, CDR3 DNA, clone size, J gene, V gene, D gene. D genes are given only for firm matches. The size entry is marked missing in some rows and otherwise reads once, few, many or a size class.

CASSLAASGQQYF	TGTGCCAGCAGCTTAGCGGCGAGCGGCCAGCAGTACTTC	few	TRBJ2-7	TRBV7-9	.
CASSAREAANTEAFF	TGTGCCAGCAGTGCCAGGGAGGCAGCGAACACTGAAGCTTTCTTT	many	TRBJ1-1	TRBV6-1	.
CASRWGNGRAKDTQYF	TGCGCCAGCAGGTGGGGCAACGGGAGGGCGAAAGATACGCAGTATTTT	.	TRBJ2-3	TRBV4-1	TRBD2
CASRGTSGSQETQYF	TGTGCCAGCAGGGGGACTAGCGGGAGTCAAGAGACCCAGTACTTC	many	TRBJ2-5	TRBV6-1	TRBD2
CASSSGRWMNTEAFF	TGTGCCAGCAGTTCCGGACGGTGGATGAACACTGAAGCTTTCTTT	.	TRBJ1-1	TRBV12-3/TRBV12-4	.
CASSSTWAQTQYF	TGTGCCAGCAGTTCCACCTGGGCTCAGACCCAGTACTTC	many	TRBJ2-5	TRBV27	.
CASRKPGANQPQHF	TGTGCCAGCAGAAAGCCCGGGGCAAATCAGCCCCAGCATTTT	many	TRBJ1-5	TRBV6-1	.
CSALTGLAEELFF	TGCAGCGCCCTGACCGGACTAGCGGAGGAGCTGTTTTTT	many	TRBJ2-2	TRBV29-1	TRBD2
CATSDHRGNTEAFF	TGTGCCACCAGTGATCACAGGGGGAACACTGAAGCTTTCTTT	.	TRBJ1-1	TRBV24-1	TRBD1
CASSFQGQETQYF	TGTGCCAGCAGCTTTCAAGGTCAAGAGACCCAGTACTTC	many	TRBJ2-5	TRBV12-3/TRBV12-4	.
CASSFAGASGYEQYF	TGTGCCAGCAGTTTTGCGGGAGCGTCAGGGTACGAGCAGTACTTC	many	TRBJ2-7	TRBV27	TRBD2
CASNGRTSYEQYF	TGTGCCAGCAACGGCAGGACCTCCTACGAGCAGTACTTC	few	TRBJ2-7	TRBV7-9	.
CASTQTQETQYF	TGTGCCAGCACCCAAACCCAAGAGACCCAGTACTTC	few	TRBJ2-5	TRBV6-6	.
CSAETGGPLATNEKLFF	TGCAGTGCCGAGACAGGGGGTCCCCTTGCAACTAATGAAAAACTGTTTTTT	many	TRBJ1-4	TRBV20-1	TRBD1
CASSQNRKDRTYNEQFF	TGTGCCAGCAGCCAAAACCGGAAGGACAGGACCTACAATGAGCAGTTCTTC	.	TRBJ2-1	TRBV5-6	TRBD1
CASSYEQPYEQYF	TGTGCCAGCAGTTACGAGCAGCCCTACGAGCAGTACTTC	few	TRBJ2-7	TRBV6-2/TRBV6-3	.
CASSVEVSSWETQYF	TGTGCCAGCAGCGTCGAAGTTAGTTCCTGGGAGACCCAGTACTTC	few	TRBJ2-5	TRBV7-8	.
CASSLGRVSYNEQFF	TGTGCCAGCAGCTTAGGCAGGGTCTCCTACAATGAGCAGTTCTTC	many	TRBJ2-1	TRBV7-9	.
CASSPQGSETQYF	TGTGCCAGCTCACCACAGGGATCCGAGACCCAGTACTTC	.	TRBJ2-5	TRBV18	.
CASIATRGCEQYF	TGTGCCAGCATCGCGACACGTGGTTGCGAGCAGTACTTC	many	TRBJ2-7	TRBV7-9	.
CASTESVVLGGDLYF	TGTGCCAGCACGGAATCTGTGGTATTGGGAGGGGATCTGTACTTC	.	TRBJ2-7	TRBV12-3/TRBV12-4	TRBD2
CASSPDYHSDTQYF	TGTGCCAGCAGCCCCGACTACCACAGCGATACGCAGTATTTT	many	TRBJ2-3	TRBV28	.
CASSVARSEKLFF	TGTGCCAGCAGTGTGGCCAGGAGTGAAAAACTGTTTTTT	many	TRBJ1-4	TRBV25-1	.
CASSLMGTTLYEQYF	TGTGCCAGCAGTTTAATGGGGACAACCCTCTACGAGCAGTACTTC	many	TRBJ2-7	TRBV27	.
CASSKEASGFYEQYF	TGTGCCAGCTCTAAGGAAGCTAGCGGTTTCTACGAGCAGTACTTC	few	TRBJ2-7	TRBV27	TRBD2
CSASDTGDSRPRNTEAFF	TGCAGTGCTAGTGACACAGGGGACAGCCGGCCACGGAACACTGAAGCTTTCTTT	many	TRBJ1-1	TRBV20-1	TRBD1
CASSRDRMYGYTF	TGTGCCAGCAGCCGGGACAGGATGTATGGCTACACCTTC	many	TRBJ1-2	TRBV11-3	TRBD1
CASSRGVAEFF	TGTGCCAGCAGCCGAGGGGTAGCGGAGTTCTTC	many	TRBJ2-1	TRBV12-3/TRBV12-4	.
CASSTGTSGTDTQYF	TGTGCCAGCAGCACCGGGACTAGCGGCACAGATACGCAGTATTTT	many	TRBJ2-3	TRBV7-8	TRBD2
CASRSPGTVNEQFF	TGTGCCAGCAGGTCCCCGGGGACAGTTAATGAGCAGTTCTTC	many	TRBJ2-1	TRBV28	TRBD1
CASSIGQGLTGELFF	TGTGCCAGCAGTATCGGGCAGGGCCTCACCGGGGAGCTGTTTTTT	.	TRBJ2-2	TRBV12-3/TRBV12-4	.
CASSPSTGTGSNEQFF	TGTGCCAGCAGTCCCTCGACCGGGACAGGGTCCAATGAGCAGTTCTTC	many	TRBJ2-1	TRBV27	TRBD1
CSVPGQFDTEAFF	TGCAGCGTCCCGGGACAGTTCGACACTGAAGCTTTCTTT	many	TRBJ1-1	TRBV29-1	TRBD1
CASSYGPTRGYTF	TGTGCCAGCAGTTACGGGCCCACGAGGGGCTACACCTTC	many	TRBJ1-2	TRBV6-2/TRBV6-3	.
CASSLRGGSTDTQYF	TGTGCCAGCAGCTTACGTGGGGGAAGCACAGATACGCAGTATTTT	.	TRBJ2-3	TRBV7-2	.